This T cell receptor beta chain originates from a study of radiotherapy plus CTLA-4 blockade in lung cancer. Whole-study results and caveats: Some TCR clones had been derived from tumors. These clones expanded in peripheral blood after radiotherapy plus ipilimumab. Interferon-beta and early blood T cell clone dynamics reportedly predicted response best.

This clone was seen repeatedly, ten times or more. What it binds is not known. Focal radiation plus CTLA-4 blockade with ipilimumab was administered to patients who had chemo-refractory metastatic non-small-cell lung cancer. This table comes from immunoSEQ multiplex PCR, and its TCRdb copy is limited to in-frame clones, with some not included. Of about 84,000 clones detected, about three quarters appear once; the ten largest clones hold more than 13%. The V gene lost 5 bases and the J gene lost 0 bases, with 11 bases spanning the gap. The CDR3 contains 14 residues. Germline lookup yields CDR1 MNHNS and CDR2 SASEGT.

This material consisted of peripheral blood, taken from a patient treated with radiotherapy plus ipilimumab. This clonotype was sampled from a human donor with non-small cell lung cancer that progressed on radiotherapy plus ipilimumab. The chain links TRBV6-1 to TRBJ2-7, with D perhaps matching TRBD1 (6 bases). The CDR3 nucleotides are TGTGCCAGCAGTTTGGACAGATTCTCCTACGAGCAGTACTTC. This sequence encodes CASSLDRFSYEQYF.